This TCR beta chain was profiled in a study of CD8 T cells in ankylosing spondylitis. This CDR3 has 11 residues. From germline, CDR1 is DFQATT and CDR2 SNEGSKA (reference sequence). V was trimmed by 1 base and J by 2 bases, leaving 3 bases between them. At least ten counts were recorded for this clonotype. The antigen remains unidentified. Study-wide findings and caveats: Apparently characteristic of ankylosing spondylitis blood was a TCR beta motif (eight highly homologous variants).

It was by quantitative 5'-RACE with molecular barcodes that TCR beta libraries were made. One entry per CDR3 protein, called by TCRdb with MiXCR from the 5' RACE reads. This sample has around 770,000 distinct CDR3 sequences, with about 12% found just once. The rearrangement links TRBV20-1 to TRBJ2-7; unclear D gene. The receptor was isolated from a male donor with ankylosing spondylitis. The sample taken for sequencing was blood, either unsorted or a sorted T cell fraction (not recorded which). In nucleotides, the CDR3 is TGCAGTGCTAGAGCCACCTACGAGCAGTACTTC. Translating gives CSARATYEQYF.